The subject of this entry is one T cell receptor beta chain. Trimming took 7 bases from V and 1 from J, leaving 8 bases between them. Germline V gene sequence: CDR1 KGHSH, CDR2 LQKENI. The CDR3 sequence is 13 residues long. The data derive from a study of technical replicates of blood from a few donors. Assay: immunoSEQ multiplex PCR; the TCRdb copy retains only in-frame clones and omits some. Of some 77,000 clones listed, 85% to 95% are singletons. The chain joins TRBV18 to TRBJ1-5; D call uncertain. The receptor's source is a human donor in good health. Input material: T cells isolated from PBMCs. The CDR3 protein is CASCDGSNQPQHF. Here the CDR3 DNA reads TGTGCCAGCTGCGACGGGAGCAATCAGCCCCAGCATTTT.